These 13 T cell receptor beta chains originate from one sample sequenced in a study of CD8+ T cells in alopecia areata. The authors extracted RNA and reverse transcribed it into cDNA as the sequencing template. Repertoires were generated with immunoSEQ multiplex PCR, while TCRdb's copy carries only in-frame clones and drops some. The top ten clones hold over 0.75% of a sample with around 140,000 clones, 40% to 55% of them seen once. This specimen was CD4+ T cells sorted from blood, taken at week 0. These receptors were taken from a human donor with alopecia areata.

V and J are TRBV23-1 and TRBJ1-1, with unresolved D. TRBV23-1 is designated an ORF whose function remains uncertain. V dropped 0 bases and J dropped 3 bases, with 5 bases sitting between them. CDR3 size: 13 residues. The DNA for the CDR3 is TGCGCCAGCAGTCAATCGTACGACACTGAAGCTTTCTTT. Its translation is CASSQSYDTEAFF.

This sequence joins TRBV29-1 and TRBJ2-7; D unclear. The ends were cut back, 8 bases at V and 0 bases at J, with 8 bases in the middle. Germline V CDR1 and CDR2: SQVTM, ANQGSEA. This CDR3 contains 11 residues. In nucleotides, the CDR3 is TGCAGCTACCAGAGCTCCTACGAGCAGTACTTC. It specifies CSYQSSYEQYF.

This chain joins TRBV7-8 and TRBJ2-7; D remains unclear. The CDR3 runs to 13 residues. In germline, CDR1 is SGHVS, CDR2 FQNEAQ. V lost 5 bases and J 6 bases, leaving 14 bases between the germline ends. The CDR3 loop reads CASSHSTLIEQYF. CDR3 nucleotide sequence: TGTGCCAGCAGCCATTCAACTCTTATCGAGCAGTACTTC.

V is TRBV30 and J is TRBJ1-2; the D gene is possibly TRBD1 (5 bases). V was pared by 2 bases and J by 11 bases, with 21 bases between. This CDR3 is 14 amino acids long. The germline gives CDR1 GTSNPN, CDR2 SVGIG (reference sequence). The CDR3 is CAWSMYGGRTRYTF. DNA of the CDR3: TGTGCCTGGAGTATGTATGGGGGGAGGACAAGGTACACCTTC.

This chain's CDR3 is CASRNRSGGGLTQETQYF. CDR3 DNA: TGTGCCAGCAGGAACCGCTCGGGGGGGGGACTCACACAAGAGACCCAGTACTTC. The chain recombines TRBV21-1 with TRBJ2-5; the DNA was not used to check the table's D call, TRBD2. TRBV21-1 is a pseudogene. The CDR3 is 18 residues long.

This clone has a handful of counts. CDR3 residues: CASSRDRDYEQYF. In DNA form, the CDR3 reads TGCGCCAGCAGCCGGGACAGGGACTACGAGCAGTACTTC. The chain has TRBV5-1 and TRBJ2-7; 9 nucleotides agree with TRBD1. The ends lost 4 bases at V and 3 bases at J; junction bases unmatched: 2. This CDR3 contains 13 residues. CDR1 SGHRS and CDR2 YFSETQ come from the germline V gene.

This clone turned up a few times. J is TRBJ2-6 and V is TRBV6-1; no clear D gene. Looked up from germline, CDR1 is MNHNS and CDR2 is SASEGT. The CDR3 loop spans 13 amino acids. Trimming took 3 bases from V and 4 from J, leaving 4 bases between them. This chain's CDR3 is CASSESGANVLTF. In nucleotides, the CDR3 is TGTGCCAGCAGTGAGTCGGGGGCCAACGTCCTGACTTTC.

CDR3 in amino acids: CASSLEGGANYNEQFF. Here the CDR3 DNA reads TGTGCCAGCAGCTTAGAAGGCGGGGCAAACTACAATGAGCAGTTCTTC. The rearrangement joins TRBV11-2 to TRBJ2-1; D possibly corresponds to TRBD2 (6 bases). Deletions cut 0 bases from V and 3 bases from J, with 12 bases between. The germline V gene has CDR1 SGHAT and CDR2 FQNNGV. The CDR3 has 16 residues.

Worth noting for this clone: At one end, the junction sequence differs from germline, possibly due to a read error. This chain connects TRBV30 to TRBJ2-6; 7 positions match TRBD1. The germline V gene has CDR1 GTSNPN and CDR2 SVGIG (reference sequence). The CDR3 has 13 residues. CDR3 sequence: CAWRDRQEASWAF. CDR3 bases: TGTGCCTGGAGGGACAGGCAGGAGGCGAGTTGGGCTTTC.

V and J are TRBV28 and TRBJ2-1; the D call may be TRBD1 or TRBD2 (5 bases each). CDR1 is MDHEN and CDR2 is SYDVKM in the germline V gene. The V end lost 4 bases, the J end lost 0 bases, and 10 bases lay between the germline ends. This CDR3 is 15 amino acids long. CDR3 DNA sequence: TGTGCCAGCAGTTCACAGGACTTCTCCTACAATGAGCAGTTCTTC. Translation gives CASSSQDFSYNEQFF.

This clone came up a few times. The genes are TRBV29-1 and TRBJ2-5; 9 bases map to TRBD1. The CDR3 covers 15 residues. The V gene's germline CDR1 is SQVTM and CDR2 ANQGSEA. The junction had 9 bases not matched to a gene; V was cut back by 0 bases and J by 7 bases. CDR3 region: CSVEEARGQGGTQYF. The CDR3 DNA reads as TGCAGCGTTGAAGAAGCTAGGGGACAGGGAGGGACCCAGTACTTC. The variable domain in full, completed from reference TRBV29-1 and TRBJ2-5, reads SAVISQKPSRDICQRGTSLTIQCQVDSQVTMMFWYRQQPGQSLTLIATANQGSEATYESGFVIDKFPISRPNLTFSTLTVSNMSPEDSSIYLCSVEEARGQGGTQYFGPGTRLLVL.

The V and J genes are TRBV25-1 and TRBJ2-7; 8 bases are shared with TRBD1. Germline CDR1 and CDR2: MGHDK and SYGVNS. Losses at the gene ends were 4 bases for V and 0 bases for J; bases not matched to a gene: 5. The CDR3 is made up of 15 amino acids. CDR3 region: CASSVGTGHSYEQYF. CDR3 nucleotides: TGTGCCAGCAGTGTAGGGACAGGACACTCCTACGAGCAGTACTTC.

This clone was counted a few times. This chain connects TRBV14 to TRBJ2-7; D uncertain. Trimming took 2 bases from V and 3 from J, leaving 8 bases between them. This CDR3 is built from 13 residues. CDR1 is SGHDN and CDR2 is FVKESK in the germline V gene. CDR3 amino acids: CASSQNPSYEQYF. CDR3 in DNA: TGTGCCAGCAGCCAAAATCCTAGCTACGAGCAGTACTTC.